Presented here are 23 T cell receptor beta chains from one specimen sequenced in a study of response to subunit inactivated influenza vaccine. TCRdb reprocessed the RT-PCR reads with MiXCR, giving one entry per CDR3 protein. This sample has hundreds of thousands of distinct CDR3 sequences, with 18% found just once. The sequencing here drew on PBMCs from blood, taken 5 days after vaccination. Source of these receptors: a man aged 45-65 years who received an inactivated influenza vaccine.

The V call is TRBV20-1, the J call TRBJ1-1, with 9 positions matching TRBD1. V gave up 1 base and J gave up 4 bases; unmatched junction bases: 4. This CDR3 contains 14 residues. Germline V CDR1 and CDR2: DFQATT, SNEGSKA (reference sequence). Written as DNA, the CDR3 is TGCAGTGCTAGAGTTGACAGGGGGAGCACTGAAGCTTTCTTT. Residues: CSARVDRGSTEAFF.

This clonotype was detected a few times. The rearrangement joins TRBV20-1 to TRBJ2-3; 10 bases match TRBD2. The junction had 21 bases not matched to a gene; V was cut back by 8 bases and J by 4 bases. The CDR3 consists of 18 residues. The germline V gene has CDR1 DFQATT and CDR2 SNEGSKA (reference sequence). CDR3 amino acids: CSPKRNTPASGSADTQYF. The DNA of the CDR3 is TGCAGTCCGAAACGCAACACACCGGCTAGCGGGAGTGCAGATACGCAGTATTTT.

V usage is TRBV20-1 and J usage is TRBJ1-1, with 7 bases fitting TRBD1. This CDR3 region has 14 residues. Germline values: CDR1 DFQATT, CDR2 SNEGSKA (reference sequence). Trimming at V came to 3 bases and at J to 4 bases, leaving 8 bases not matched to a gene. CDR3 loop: CSARGTGVGTEAFF. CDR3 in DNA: TGCAGTGCTAGGGGAACAGGGGTTGGCACTGAAGCTTTCTTT.

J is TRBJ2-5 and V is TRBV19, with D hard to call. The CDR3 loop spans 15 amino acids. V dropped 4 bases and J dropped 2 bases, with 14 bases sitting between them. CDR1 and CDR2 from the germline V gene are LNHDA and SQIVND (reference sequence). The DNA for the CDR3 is TGTGCCAGTAGTACAGATCAGATGGGACAAGAGACCCAGTACTTC. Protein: CASSTDQMGQETQYF.

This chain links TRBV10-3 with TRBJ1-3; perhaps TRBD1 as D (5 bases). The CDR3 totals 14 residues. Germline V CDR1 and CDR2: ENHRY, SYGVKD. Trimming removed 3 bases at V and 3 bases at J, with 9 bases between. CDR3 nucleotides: TGTGCCATCAGTGATCTAGGGGATGGAAACACCATATATTTT. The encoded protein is CAISDLGDGNTIYF.

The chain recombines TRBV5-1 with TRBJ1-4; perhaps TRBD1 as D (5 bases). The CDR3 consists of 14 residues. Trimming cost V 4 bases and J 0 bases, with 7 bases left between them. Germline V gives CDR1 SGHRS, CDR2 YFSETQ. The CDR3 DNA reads TGCGCCAGCAGCGAGGGGCCAACTAATGAAAAACTGTTTTTT. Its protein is CASSEGPTNEKLFF. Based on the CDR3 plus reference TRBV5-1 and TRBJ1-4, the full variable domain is KAGVTQTPRYLIKTRGQQVTLSCSPISGHRSVSWYQQTPGQGLQFLFEYFSETQRNKGNFPGRFSGRQFSNSRSEMNVSTLELGDSALYLCASSEGPTNEKLFFGSGTQLSVL.

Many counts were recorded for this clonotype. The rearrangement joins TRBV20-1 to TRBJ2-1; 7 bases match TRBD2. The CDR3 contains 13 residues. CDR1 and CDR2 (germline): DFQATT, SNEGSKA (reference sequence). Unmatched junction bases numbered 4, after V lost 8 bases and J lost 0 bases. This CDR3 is CSTERGSYNEQFF. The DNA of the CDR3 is TGCAGTACGGAGCGGGGCTCCTACAATGAGCAGTTCTTC.

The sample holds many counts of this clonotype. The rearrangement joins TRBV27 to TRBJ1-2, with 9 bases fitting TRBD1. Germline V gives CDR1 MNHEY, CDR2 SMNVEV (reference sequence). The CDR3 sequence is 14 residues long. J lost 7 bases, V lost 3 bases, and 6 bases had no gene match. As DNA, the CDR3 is TGTGCCAGCAGTTTCATACAGGGGGCTGGTGGCTACACCTTC. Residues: CASSFIQGAGGYTF.

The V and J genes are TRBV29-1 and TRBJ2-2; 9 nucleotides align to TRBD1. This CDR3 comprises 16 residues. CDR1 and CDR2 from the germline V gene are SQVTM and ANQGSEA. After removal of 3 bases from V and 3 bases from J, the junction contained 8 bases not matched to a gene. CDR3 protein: CSVEKGQGVDTGELFF. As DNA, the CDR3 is TGCAGCGTTGAGAAGGGACAGGGTGTGGACACCGGGGAGCTGTTTTTT.

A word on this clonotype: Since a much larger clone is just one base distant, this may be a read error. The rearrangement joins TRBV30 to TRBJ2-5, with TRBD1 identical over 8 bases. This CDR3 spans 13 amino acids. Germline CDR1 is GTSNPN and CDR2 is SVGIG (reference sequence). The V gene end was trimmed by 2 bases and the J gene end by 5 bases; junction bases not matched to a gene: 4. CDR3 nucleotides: TGTGCCTGGAGTAAGACAGGGGTTGAGACCCAGTACTTC. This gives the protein CAWSKTGVETQYF.

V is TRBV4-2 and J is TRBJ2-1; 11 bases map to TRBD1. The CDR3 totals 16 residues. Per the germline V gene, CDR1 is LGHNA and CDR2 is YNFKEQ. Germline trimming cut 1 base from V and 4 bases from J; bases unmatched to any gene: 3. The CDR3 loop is CASSQVGQGVYNEQFF. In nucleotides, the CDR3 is TGTGCCAGCAGCCAAGTGGGACAGGGGGTTTACAATGAGCAGTTCTTC.

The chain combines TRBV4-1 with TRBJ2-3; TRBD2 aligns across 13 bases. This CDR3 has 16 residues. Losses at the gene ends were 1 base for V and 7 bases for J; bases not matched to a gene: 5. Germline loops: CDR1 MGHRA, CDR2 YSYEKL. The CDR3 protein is CASSQATSGGAYTQYF. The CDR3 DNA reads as TGCGCCAGCAGCCAAGCCACTAGCGGGGGGGCATATACGCAGTATTTT.

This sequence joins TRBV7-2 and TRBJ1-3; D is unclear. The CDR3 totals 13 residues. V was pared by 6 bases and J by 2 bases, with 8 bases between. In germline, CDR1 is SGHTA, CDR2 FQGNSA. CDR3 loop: CASSPNTGNTIYF. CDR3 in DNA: TGTGCCAGCAGTCCAAATACTGGAAACACCATATATTTT. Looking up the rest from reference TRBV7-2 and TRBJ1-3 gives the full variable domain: GAGVSQSPSNKVTEKGKDVELRCDPISGHTALYWYRQSLGQGLEFLIYFQGNSAPDKSGLPSDRFSAERTGGSVSTLTIQRTQQEDSAVYLCASSPNTGNTIYFGEGSWLTVV.

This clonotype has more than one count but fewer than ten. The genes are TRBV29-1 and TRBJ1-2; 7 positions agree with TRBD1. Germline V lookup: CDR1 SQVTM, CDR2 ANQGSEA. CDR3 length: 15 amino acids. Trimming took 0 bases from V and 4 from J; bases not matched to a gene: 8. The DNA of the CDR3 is TGCAGCGTTGAAGATCTGAGGGGGCTCGGCTATGGCTACACCTTC. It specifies CSVEDLRGLGYGYTF.

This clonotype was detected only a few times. The CDR3: CASSLRRTSSSYNEQFF. The CDR3 DNA reads TGTGCCAGCAGCCTACGTAGGACTAGCTCGAGCTACAATGAGCAGTTCTTC. The V gene is TRBV7-8, the J gene TRBJ2-1; 8 bases line up with TRBD2. This CDR3 spans 17 amino acids. Germline V gives CDR1 SGHVS, CDR2 FQNEAQ. Trimming at V came to 5 bases and at J to 3 bases, leaving 12 bases not matched to a gene.

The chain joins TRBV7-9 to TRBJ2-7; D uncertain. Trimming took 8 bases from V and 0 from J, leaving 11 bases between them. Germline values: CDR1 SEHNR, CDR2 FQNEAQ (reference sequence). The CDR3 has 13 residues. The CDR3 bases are TGTGCCAGCCCCTCTGAGGTCTCCTACGAGCAGTACTTC. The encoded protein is CASPSEVSYEQYF.

This CDR3 is CSARDLGQGAETQYF. The DNA of the CDR3 is TGCAGTGCTAGAGATTTGGGACAGGGGGCTGAGACCCAGTACTTC. The rearrangement links TRBV20-1 to TRBJ2-5; 12 bases are shared with TRBD1. Unmatched junction bases numbered 4, after V lost 0 bases and J lost 5 bases. The CDR3 totals 15 residues. The germline V gene has CDR1 DFQATT and CDR2 SNEGSKA (reference sequence).

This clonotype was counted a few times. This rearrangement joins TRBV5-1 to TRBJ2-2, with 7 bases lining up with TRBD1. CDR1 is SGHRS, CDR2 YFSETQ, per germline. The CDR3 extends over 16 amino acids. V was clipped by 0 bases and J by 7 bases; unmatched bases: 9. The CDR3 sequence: CASSLDIRGQGGELFF. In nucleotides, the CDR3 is TGCGCCAGCAGCTTGGATATAAGGGGGCAAGGCGGGGAGCTGTTTTTT.

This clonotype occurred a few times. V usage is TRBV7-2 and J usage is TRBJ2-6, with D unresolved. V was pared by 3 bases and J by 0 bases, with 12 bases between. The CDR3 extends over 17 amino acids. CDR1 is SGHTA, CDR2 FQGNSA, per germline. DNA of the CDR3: TGTGCCAGCAGCTTTTACCCCCCACTCTCTGGGGCCAACGTCCTGACTTTC. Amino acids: CASSFYPPLSGANVLTF.

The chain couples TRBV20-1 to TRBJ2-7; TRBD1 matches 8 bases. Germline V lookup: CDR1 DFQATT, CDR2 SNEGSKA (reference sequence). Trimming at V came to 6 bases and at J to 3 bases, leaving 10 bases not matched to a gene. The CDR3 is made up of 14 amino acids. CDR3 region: CSAERTGRLYEQYF. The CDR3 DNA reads TGCAGTGCCGAAAGGACAGGGAGGCTCTACGAGCAGTACTTC.

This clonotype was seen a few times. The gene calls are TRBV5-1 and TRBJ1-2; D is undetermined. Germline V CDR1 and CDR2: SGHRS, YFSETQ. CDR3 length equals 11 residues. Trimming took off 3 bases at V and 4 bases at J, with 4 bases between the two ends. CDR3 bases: TGCGCCAGCAGCTGGGGCTATGGCTACACCTTC. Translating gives CASSWGYGYTF.

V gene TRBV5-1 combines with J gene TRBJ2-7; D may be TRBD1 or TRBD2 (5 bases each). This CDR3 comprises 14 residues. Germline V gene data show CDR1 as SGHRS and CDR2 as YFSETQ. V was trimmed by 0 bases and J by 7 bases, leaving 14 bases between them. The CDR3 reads CASSLDGGLGEQYF. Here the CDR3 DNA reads TGCGCCAGCAGCTTGGATGGGGGTTTAGGTGAGCAGTACTTC.

CDR3 nucleotides: TGTGCCAGCAGCCTTTACAGACAACCTGAAGGGGAGCTGTTTTTT. It codes for CASSLYRQPEGELFF. J is TRBJ2-2 and V is TRBV7-8, with D uncertain. This CDR3 region has 15 residues. With 5 bases removed from V and 8 bases from J, the gap between germline ends came to 18 bases. Looked up from germline, CDR1 is SGHVS and CDR2 is FQNEAQ.